These T cell receptor beta chains were read from a single sample in a study of response to subunit inactivated influenza vaccine. Using its own MiXCR run on the RT-PCR reads, TCRdb lists one record per CDR3 protein. The sample consists of approximately 520,000 distinct CDR3 sequences, 25% of them appearing once. The source material was CD4+ T cells sorted from PBMCs, sampled around 5 days after vaccination. All receptors come from a man over 45 who received an inactivated influenza vaccine. The CDR3 runs from the conserved cysteine through the conserved F or W. Each record gives: D gene, V gene, clone size, J gene, CDR3 protein, CDR3 DNA. A D gene is named only where the DNA matches it firmly. Rows may omit the clone size; those that give it use once, few, many or a size class.

D: NA; V: TRBV12-3/TRBV12-4; size: once; J: TRBJ2-3; CDR3: CASSLISGRILTDTQYF; DNA: TGTGCCAGCAGTTTAATTAGCGGAAGGATTCTCACAGATACGCAGTATTTT
D: TRBD1; V: TRBV20-1; size: NA; J: TRBJ2-7; CDR3: CSARPRQGRNSYEQYF; DNA: TGCAGTGCTAGACCCAGACAGGGAAGGAACTCCTACGAGCAGTACTTC
D: NA; V: TRBV4-1; size: few; J: TRBJ1-5; CDR3: CASSQFWNQPQHF; DNA: TGCGCCAGCAGCCAATTTTGGAATCAGCCCCAGCATTTT
D: NA; V: TRBV6-1; size: NA; J: TRBJ2-3; CDR3: CATGPGAGTDTQYF; DNA: TGTGCCACCGGGCCGGGGGCTGGCACAGATACGCAGTATTTT
D: TRBD1; V: TRBV12-3/TRBV12-4; size: few; J: TRBJ2-3; CDR3: CASSAVPGQGSTDTQYF; DNA: TGTGCCAGCAGCGCCGTCCCGGGACAGGGGAGCACAGATACGCAGTATTTT
D: NA; V: TRBV10-3; size: NA; J: TRBJ1-4; CDR3: CAISDSNTNEKLFF; DNA: TGTGCCATCAGTGATTCAAATACAAATGAAAAACTGTTTTTT
D: NA; V: TRBV7-2; size: NA; J: TRBJ2-2; CDR3: CASSLGQITGELFF; DNA: TGTGCCAGCAGCTTAGGACAGATCACCGGGGAGCTGTTTTTT
D: TRBD1; V: TRBV10-3; size: NA; J: TRBJ2-7; CDR3: CATVGIGTAFYEQYF; DNA: TGTGCCACCGTCGGGATCGGGACAGCTTTCTACGAGCAGTACTTC
D: TRBD2; V: TRBV15; size: NA; J: TRBJ2-3; CDR3: CATNRGADTQYF; DNA: TGTGCCACCAACCGGGGGGCAGATACGCAGTATTTT
D: TRBD1; V: TRBV10-3; size: NA; J: TRBJ1-4; CDR3: CAIAKQGAGEKLFF; DNA: TGTGCCATCGCAAAACAGGGGGCGGGTGAAAAACTGTTTTTT
D: TRBD1; V: TRBV12-3/TRBV12-4; size: NA; J: TRBJ1-5; CDR3: CASSDRASNQPQHF; DNA: TGTGCCAGCAGTGACAGGGCAAGCAATCAGCCCCAGCATTTT